This T cell receptor (beta chain) was sequenced in a study of blood T cell repertoires in COVID-19. Study-wide context: Both acute and convalescent COVID-19 samples were obtained from the United States, Italy and Spain. The analysed material was cDNA or gDNA that came from T cells, B-cell-depleted T cells, or PBMCs.

The germline V and J ends were trimmed by 2 bases and 4 bases, with 8 bases remaining between them. CDR3 length: 13 amino acids. Germline V gene data show CDR1 as SGHTA and CDR2 as FQGNSA. Per the authors' pipeline: Estimation of nucleated cell counts was performed using reference gene primer amplification. Assay: immunoSEQ multiplex PCR; the TCRdb copy retains only in-frame clones and omits some. V, J and clone size were drawn from that table, and D and trimming were deduced from the DNA. Of fewer than 85,000 clones in the sample, roughly four fifths are singletons; the top ten hold less than 20%. The receptor comes from a woman at least 80 years old with active or convalescent COVID-19. Sequencing used peripheral blood. The chain uses TRBV7-2 and TRBJ1-2; perhaps TRBD1 as D (5 bases). The CDR3 reads CASSLMDTYGYTF. Here the CDR3 DNA reads TGTGCCAGCAGCTTAATGGACACCTATGGCTACACCTTC.